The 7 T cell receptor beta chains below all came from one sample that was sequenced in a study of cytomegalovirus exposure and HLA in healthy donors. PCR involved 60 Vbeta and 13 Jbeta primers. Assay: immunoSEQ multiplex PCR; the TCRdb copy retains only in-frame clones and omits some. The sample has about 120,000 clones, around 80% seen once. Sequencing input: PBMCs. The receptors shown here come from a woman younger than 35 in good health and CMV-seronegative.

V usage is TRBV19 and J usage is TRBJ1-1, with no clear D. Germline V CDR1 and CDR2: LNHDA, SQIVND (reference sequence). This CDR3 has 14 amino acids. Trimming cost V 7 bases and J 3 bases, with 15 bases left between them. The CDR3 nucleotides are TGTGCCAGTACAGCAGGCGGGGAGTACACTGAAGCTTTCTTT. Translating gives CASTAGGEYTEAFF.

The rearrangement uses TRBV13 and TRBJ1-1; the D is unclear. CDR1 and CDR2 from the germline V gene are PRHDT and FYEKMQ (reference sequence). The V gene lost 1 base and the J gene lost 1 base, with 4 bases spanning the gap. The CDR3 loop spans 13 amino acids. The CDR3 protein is CASSLDRNTEAFF. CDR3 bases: TGTGCCAGCAGCTTAGACAGGAACACTGAAGCTTTCTTT.

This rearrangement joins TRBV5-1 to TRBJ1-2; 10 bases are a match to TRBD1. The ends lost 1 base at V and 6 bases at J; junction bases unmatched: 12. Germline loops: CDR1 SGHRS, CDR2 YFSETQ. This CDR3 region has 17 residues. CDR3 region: CASSLSGQGTTGDGYTF. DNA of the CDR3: TGCGCCAGCAGCTTGTCGGGACAGGGGACGACCGGGGATGGCTACACCTTC.

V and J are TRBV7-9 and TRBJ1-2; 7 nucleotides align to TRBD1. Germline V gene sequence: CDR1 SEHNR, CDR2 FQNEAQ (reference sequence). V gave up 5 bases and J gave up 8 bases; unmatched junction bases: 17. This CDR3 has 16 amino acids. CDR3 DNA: TGTGCCAGCAGCCCTTACGGGACAGATTTGTCGGAAGGCTACACCTTC. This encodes CASSPYGTDLSEGYTF.

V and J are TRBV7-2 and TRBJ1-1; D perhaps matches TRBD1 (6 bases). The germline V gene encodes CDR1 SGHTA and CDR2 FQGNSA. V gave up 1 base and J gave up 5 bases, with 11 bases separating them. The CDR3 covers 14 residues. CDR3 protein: CASSLEVRGTEAFF. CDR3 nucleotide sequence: TGTGCCAGCAGCTTAGAGGTGAGGGGGACTGAAGCTTTCTTT.

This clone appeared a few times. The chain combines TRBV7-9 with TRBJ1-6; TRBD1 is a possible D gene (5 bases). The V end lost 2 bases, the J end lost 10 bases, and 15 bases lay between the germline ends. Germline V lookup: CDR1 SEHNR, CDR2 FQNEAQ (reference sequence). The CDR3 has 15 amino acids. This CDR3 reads CASSLSGTVGSPLHF. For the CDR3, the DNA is TGTGCCAGCAGCTTAAGCGGGACGGTAGGGTCACCCCTCCACTTT. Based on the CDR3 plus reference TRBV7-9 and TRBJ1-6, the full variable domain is DTGVSQNPRHKITKRGQNVTFRCDPISEHNRLYWYRQTLGQGPEFLTYFQNEAQLEKSRLLSDRFSAERPKGSFSTLEIQRTEQGDSAMYLCASSLSGTVGSPLHFGNGTRLTVT.

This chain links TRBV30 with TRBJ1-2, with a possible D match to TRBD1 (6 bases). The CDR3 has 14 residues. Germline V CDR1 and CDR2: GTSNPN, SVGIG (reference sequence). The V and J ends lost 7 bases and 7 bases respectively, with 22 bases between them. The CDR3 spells CAFSPHRAIGGYTF. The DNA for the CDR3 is TGTGCCTTCTCACCCCACAGGGCGATAGGTGGCTACACCTTC.